This T cell receptor (beta chain) was recovered during a study of tumor-infiltrating lymphocytes in localized non-small cell lung cancer (TCRdb year 2021). Context from the whole study: The cohort covered several histologies, both smokers and never-smokers, and patients whose samples were collected after neoadjuvant chemotherapy. Resected tumor tissue and uninvolved lung tissue described as non-adjacent to the tumor were contributed by each patient, with both tissues obtained from the same patient. Alongside flow cytometry, multiplex immunofluorescence, RNA-seq, exome sequencing and proteomics, TCR sequencing was applied to the same patients as one of several integrated assays. The overall ICON cohort comprised some 140 surgical patients with localized non-small cell lung cancer whose tumors were resected. A total of 55 patients were part of the paired comparison of immunoSEQ T-cell fraction between tumor and uninvolved lung.

Reading the germline V gene gives CDR1 LGHNA and CDR2 YNFKEQ. V is pared back by 1 base and J by 1 base, with 7 bases lying between the germline termini. Inclusive of the bounding cysteine and phenylalanine, the CDR3 is 14 residues long. The DNA shown is the 42-base CDR3, in frame from base 1. To note about this clone: Which antigen it targets is not known. Base qualities are not at hand, and no much larger clone is one base apart.

Here is what the overall study found, with its caveats: In line with immunofluorescence CD3 counts, TCRbeta sequencing supported higher T cell infiltration in tumors compared with uninvolved lung tissue. Tumor T-cell fraction from TCR sequencing was not associated with recurrence-free survival (p = 0.61). No difference in TCR-derived T-cell fraction was observed between the flow cytometry-defined immunotypes IM1 (good prognosis) and IM2 (poor prognosis). Because different pieces of the same tissue were used for different assays, technical variation could not be separated from intratumor heterogeneity. Since assay coverage differed from patient to patient depending on how much tissue was available, TCR sequencing was done for only a subset of the cohort.

The T-cell fraction in tumor and uninvolved lung tissue was obtained from TCR sequencing using the immunoSEQ assay. Processing in the source paper ran as follows. To analyze survival, patients were divided into a high T-cell fraction group (upper tertile) and a low T-cell fraction group (lower two tertiles), and the two groups were compared using a log-rank test. A signed-rank test was used to test paired tumor versus uninvolved lung differences in T-cell fraction. Not all clones reach the TCRdb copy of this immuneACCESS table, which keeps in-frame sequences only. Checked studies attribute under half of the gap to unresolved V genes and leave the rest unexplained. V, J and clone size reflect that table, while D and trimming were determined from the DNA. This sample lists roughly 24,000 clones; roughly 70% were detected once. About 14% of the sample belongs to the ten largest clones. Enrollment in ICON was initiated in April 2016, and the last patient was enrolled in 2018. Fresh tumor and matched uninvolved tissue for in-depth immune analyses, including TCR sequencing, were collected from a subcohort of around 73 patients. TCR sequencing was performed on DNA isolated from bulk tissue, without cell sorting.

The chain is assembled from TRBV4-2 and TRBJ1-1; the D gene is not confidently resolved. This clonotype was sampled from a human donor with non-small cell lung cancer. The sequencing input was lung tumor tissue. The CDR3 in this case is CASSQVHSNTEAFF. The sequenced DNA: TGTGCCAGCAGCCAAGTCCACTCGAACACTGAAGCTTTCTTT.